Listed below are T cell receptor beta chains from one sample, sequenced in a study of molecular identifiers for immune sequencing clone quantification. A single record per CDR3 protein comes from TCRdb applying MiXCR to the PCR reads. The data show 550,000 to 750,000 distinct CDR3 sequences, with just under 20% seen just once and 0.85% held by the top ten. Material for sequencing was naive CD8+ T cells from blood, with Jurkat cell RNA spiked in. The receptors here all came from a human donor in good health. Some libraries in this study had Jurkat cell RNA spiked in. The CDR3 runs from the conserved cysteine through the conserved F or W.

cdr3_aa: CASAGHLRGPNEKLVF
v_call: TRBV27
j_call: TRBJ1-4
cdr3_length: 16

cdr3_aa: CASSTRQGAPPNEQFF
v_call: TRBV3-1
j_call: TRBJ2-1
cdr3_length: 16

cdr3_aa: CASSGNRDEQYF
v_call: TRBV19
j_call: TRBJ2-7
cdr3_length: 12

cdr3_aa: CATSDPRGFSTDTQYF
v_call: TRBV24-1
j_call: TRBJ2-3
cdr3_length: 16

cdr3_aa: CASSPWALAADTQYF
v_call: TRBV4-1
j_call: TRBJ2-3
cdr3_length: 15

cdr3_aa: CASSVDMTSTDTQYF
v_call: TRBV12-3/TRBV12-4
j_call: TRBJ2-3
cdr3_length: 15

cdr3_aa: CASSLAAEYNEQFF
v_call: TRBV11-2
j_call: TRBJ2-1
cdr3_length: 14

cdr3_aa: CASSQAASGGADTQYF
v_call: TRBV4-1
j_call: TRBJ2-3
cdr3_length: 16

cdr3_aa: CSARDNRLLGETQYF
v_call: TRBV20-1
j_call: TRBJ2-5
cdr3_length: 15

cdr3_aa: CASSHGQGFEQYF
v_call: TRBV5-4
j_call: TRBJ2-7
cdr3_length: 13

cdr3_aa: CATSDLGHEQYF
v_call: TRBV24-1
j_call: TRBJ2-7
cdr3_length: 12

cdr3_aa: CATSSGTVLNTGELFF
v_call: TRBV15
j_call: TRBJ2-2
cdr3_length: 16

cdr3_aa: CASGLLSVFTDTQYF
v_call: TRBV7-2
j_call: TRBJ2-3
cdr3_length: 15

cdr3_aa: CSAGSRGYSYEQYF
v_call: TRBV20-1
j_call: TRBJ2-7
cdr3_length: 14

cdr3_aa: CASSSGRLAGAYEQYF
v_call: TRBV3-1
j_call: TRBJ2-7
cdr3_length: 16

cdr3_aa: CAWNTVGLSYNEQFF
v_call: TRBV30
j_call: TRBJ2-1
cdr3_length: 15

cdr3_aa: CASSQGLSPGLSSYNEQFF
v_call: TRBV4-1
j_call: TRBJ2-1
cdr3_length: 19

cdr3_aa: CAWSATGETQYF
v_call: TRBV30
j_call: TRBJ2-5
cdr3_length: 12

cdr3_aa: CASSPDTFSYEQYF
v_call: TRBV5-1
j_call: TRBJ2-7
cdr3_length: 14

cdr3_aa: CASSQGQDGWYTDTQYF
v_call: TRBV4-3
j_call: TRBJ2-3
cdr3_length: 17

cdr3_aa: CASSDKGLAGEQYF
v_call: TRBV7-9
j_call: TRBJ2-7
cdr3_length: 14

cdr3_aa: CASSEEGLKKWSYEQYF
v_call: TRBV6-1
j_call: TRBJ2-7
cdr3_length: 17

cdr3_aa: CASRDRASQETQCF
v_call: TRBV12-3/TRBV12-4
j_call: TRBJ2-5
cdr3_length: 14

cdr3_aa: CASSLGTSRLGTDTQYF
v_call: TRBV5-8
j_call: TRBJ2-3
cdr3_length: 17

cdr3_aa: CASSVVGLAGGTDHGGQFF
v_call: TRBV9
j_call: TRBJ2-1
cdr3_length: 19

cdr3_aa: CASSPRADQGLNTEAFF
v_call: TRBV3-1
j_call: TRBJ1-1
cdr3_length: 17

cdr3_aa: CSARSGTQYF
v_call: TRBV29-1
j_call: TRBJ2-3
cdr3_length: 10

cdr3_aa: CASSTRLAGGGTQYF
v_call: TRBV13
j_call: TRBJ2-3
cdr3_length: 15

cdr3_aa: CATSGGSSYNEQFF
v_call: TRBV24-1
j_call: TRBJ2-1
cdr3_length: 14

cdr3_aa: CSARDLTGGIETQYF
v_call: TRBV20-1
j_call: TRBJ2-5
cdr3_length: 15

cdr3_aa: CASSIGRQGYTEQFF
v_call: TRBV7-2
j_call: TRBJ2-1
cdr3_length: 15

cdr3_aa: CASSFSPGNYGYTF
v_call: TRBV12-3/TRBV12-4
j_call: TRBJ1-2
cdr3_length: 14

cdr3_aa: CSVEFYRGIDYGYTF
v_call: TRBV29-1
j_call: TRBJ1-2
cdr3_length: 15

cdr3_aa: CASSPSDPTYEQYF
v_call: TRBV7-9
j_call: TRBJ2-7
cdr3_length: 14

cdr3_aa: CASSTKATNEKLFF
v_call: TRBV28
j_call: TRBJ1-4
cdr3_length: 14

cdr3_aa: CASSGQGSQPQHF
v_call: TRBV19
j_call: TRBJ1-5
cdr3_length: 13

cdr3_aa: CASSDGTGGYNEQFF
v_call: TRBV27
j_call: TRBJ2-1
cdr3_length: 15

cdr3_aa: CASSSAGTLNQPQHF
v_call: TRBV5-6
j_call: TRBJ1-5
cdr3_length: 15

cdr3_aa: CASSRLNSGNTTYF
v_call: TRBV14
j_call: TRBJ1-3
cdr3_length: 14

cdr3_aa: CAWSQVNTGELLF
v_call: TRBV30
j_call: TRBJ2-2
cdr3_length: 13

cdr3_aa: CASSPSGWGVNQPQHF
v_call: TRBV7-9
j_call: TRBJ1-5
cdr3_length: 16

cdr3_aa: CASSLGAGMNTEAFF
v_call: TRBV7-2
j_call: TRBJ1-1
cdr3_length: 15

cdr3_aa: CASRNRSGNTIYF
v_call: TRBV6-5
j_call: TRBJ1-3
cdr3_length: 13

cdr3_aa: CASSQPQGNTEAFF
v_call: TRBV4-1
j_call: TRBJ1-1
cdr3_length: 14

cdr3_aa: CASSHPGTRGAFF
v_call: TRBV4-1
j_call: TRBJ1-1
cdr3_length: 13

cdr3_aa: CASSLEARVNTEAFF
v_call: TRBV11-2
j_call: TRBJ1-1
cdr3_length: 15

cdr3_aa: CSAPDRDRSPYEQYF
v_call: TRBV20-1
j_call: TRBJ2-7
cdr3_length: 15

cdr3_aa: CASSISAGMGDEQFF
v_call: TRBV28
j_call: TRBJ2-1
cdr3_length: 15

cdr3_aa: CASSGTGKRAYEQYF
v_call: TRBV12-3/TRBV12-4
j_call: TRBJ2-7
cdr3_length: 15

cdr3_aa: CASKDRGYTEAFF
v_call: TRBV6-1
j_call: TRBJ1-1
cdr3_length: 13

cdr3_aa: CASSRTSGDLRETQYF
v_call: TRBV7-2
j_call: TRBJ2-5
cdr3_length: 16

cdr3_aa: CSARDSVLSGKTYEQYF
v_call: TRBV20-1
j_call: TRBJ2-7
cdr3_length: 17

cdr3_aa: CASSLGVSGRNSYNEQFF
v_call: TRBV11-2
j_call: TRBJ2-1
cdr3_length: 18

cdr3_aa: CASSRTPTWNTGAFF
v_call: TRBV19
j_call: TRBJ1-1
cdr3_length: 15